This TCR beta chain was captured in a study of blood T cells in healthy people across ages. Isolated PBMCs totaled at least 6 million in each sample. The use of a sample-barcoded 5' primer and a J-beta primer mix characterized a second PCR of about 7 to 12 cycles. Sequencing recovered at least 2.5 million CDR3-containing paired-end reads from each sample. TCRdb re-called the 5' RACE reads through MiXCR, storing one row per CDR3 protein. The data hold hundreds of thousands of distinct CDR3 sequences, with roughly 50% observed a single time. In germline, CDR1 is SQVTM, CDR2 ANQGSEA. V gave up 8 bases and J gave up 2 bases; unmatched junction bases: 6. This CDR3 is built from 14 residues. In regard to this clonotype: A read error may explain this, as a much larger clone is one base away.

The clonotype comes from a man in his 60s in good health. V is TRBV29-1 and J is TRBJ2-7; TRBD2 agrees at 13 bases. Sequencing was carried out using blood. The CDR3 DNA reads as TGCAGCACCCCCGGGACTAGCGGGGCCTACGAGCAGTACTTC. It specifies CSTPGTSGAYEQYF.